The clone carrying this T cell receptor (beta chain) appeared a few times. The data were taken from a study of T cells after yellow fever vaccination. Each CDR3 protein is one row after TCRdb ran MiXCR on the 5' RACE reads. The repertoire consists of about 350,000 distinct CDR3 sequences, with about 9.9% occurring once and the leading ten covering around 19%. The CDR3 contains 17 residues. J was trimmed by 2 bases and V by 3 bases; bases with no gene match: 9. The source of this sequence is a man between 18 and 35 years old who received the YFV17D yellow fever vaccine. V is TRBV12-3 or TRBV12-4 and J is TRBJ2-3; TRBD2 matches at 9 bases. Sequenced material: PBMCs, taken on the day of the first yellow fever vaccination. The CDR3 nucleotides read TGTGCCAGCAGTTTTTGGCGGCTAGCGGGGTTCACAGATACGCAGTATTTT. Its protein product is CASSFWRLAGFTDTQYF.